Shown below are 11 T cell receptor beta chains from a single sample sequenced in a study of T cells after posttransplantation cyclophosphamide. A marrow graft followed busulfan-fludarabine conditioning, with cyclophosphamide on days +3 and +4. Sequenced by immunoSEQ multiplex PCR; TCRdb stores in-frame clones only, minus some. The profile shows about 20,000 clones, approximately 86% of them singletons. The input for sequencing was PBMCs, taken after allogeneic stem cell transplant with posttransplant cyclophosphamide. These receptors were obtained from a female patient between 40 and 50 years old who received an allogeneic stem cell transplant from a related donor, was CMV-positive, and had no GVHD. Some of these T cells may belong to the graft donor.

The V call is TRBV4-3, the J call TRBJ1-4; 8 bases line up with TRBD1. V lost 4 bases and J lost 3; bases outside the gene matches: 4. CDR1 is LGHNA and CDR2 is YSLEER in the germline V gene. The CDR3 is 15 amino acids. DNA of the CDR3: TGCGCCAGCAGCCTAAACAGGGGGGCTAATGAAAAACTGTTTTTT. Translation: CASSLNRGANEKLFF.

The J gene is TRBJ2-3, the V gene TRBV5-1; no clear D gene. The V end was cut by 0 bases, the J end by 2 bases, with 10 bases between. Germline V gene sequence: CDR1 SGHRS, CDR2 YFSETQ. The CDR3 loop spans 15 amino acids. CDR3 sequence: CASSLVQINTDTQYF. DNA of the CDR3: TGCGCCAGCAGCTTGGTTCAGATAAACACAGATACGCAGTATTTT. Filled out from reference TRBV5-1 and TRBJ2-3, the complete variable domain reads KAGVTQTPRYLIKTRGQQVTLSCSPISGHRSVSWYQQTPGQGLQFLFEYFSETQRNKGNFPGRFSGRQFSNSRSEMNVSTLELGDSALYLCASSLVQINTDTQYFGPGTRLTVL.

This clone is a singleton in its sample. The genes are TRBV7-8 and TRBJ2-2; TRBD2 matches 11 bases. Per germline, CDR1 SGHVS and CDR2 FQNEAQ. The ends lost 7 bases at V and 6 bases at J; junction bases unmatched: 13. The CDR3 is 17 residues long. CDR3 coding DNA: TGTGCCAGCACACAGGGGGGGACTAGCGGCTCACCCGGGGAGCTGTTTTTT. This gives the protein CASTQGGTSGSPGELFF.

By proportion, this clone is large. The chain uses TRBV6-5 and TRBJ2-3; the match to TRBD2 covers 9 bases. The V gene end was trimmed by 0 bases and the J gene end by 2 bases; junction bases not matched to a gene: 3. The CDR3 length is 16 residues. Germline V gene data show CDR1 as MNHEY and CDR2 as SVGAGI. CDR3 sequence reads: CASSYSPSGNTDTQYF. The CDR3 nucleotides are TGTGCCAGCAGTTACTCCCCTAGCGGGAACACAGATACGCAGTATTTT.

This clone is medium-sized (0.01 to 0.1%) within its sample. V gene TRBV4-3 combines with J gene TRBJ2-5, with 7 bases lining up with TRBD2. After removal of 5 bases from V and 5 bases from J, the junction contained 11 bases not matched to a gene. The CDR3 totals 15 residues. CDR1 LGHNA and CDR2 YSLEER come from the germline V gene. The CDR3 DNA is TGCGCCAGCAGCGTAGAGAGACTAGCTTGGGAGACCCAGTACTTC. This sequence encodes CASSVERLAWETQYF.

The gene calls are TRBV29-1 and TRBJ2-3; tentatively, D is TRBD1 (6 bases). This CDR3 has 14 amino acids. V was clipped by 0 bases and J by 1 base, with 8 bases between them. Germline V CDR1 and CDR2: SQVTM, ANQGSEA. This CDR3 reads CSVEEGARTDTQYF. The CDR3 DNA reads as TGCAGCGTTGAAGAGGGGGCCCGCACAGATACGCAGTATTTT.

V usage is TRBV13 and J usage is TRBJ2-3; 11 positions agree with TRBD2. CDR1 and CDR2 from the germline V gene are PRHDT and FYEKMQ (reference sequence). The CDR3 runs 18 residues. V shed 3 bases and J 6 bases; nucleotides not matched to a gene: 14. The chain's CDR3 is CASSLSGLSGRAWDTQYF. CDR3 nucleotides: TGTGCCAGCAGCTTGTCAGGTCTTAGCGGGAGGGCCTGGGATACGCAGTATTTT.

This sequence joins TRBV28 and TRBJ2-7; 9 bases fit TRBD2. V lost 5 bases, J lost 5 bases, and 7 bases stayed unmatched. This CDR3 has 14 amino acids. CDR1 is MDHEN and CDR2 is SYDVKM in the germline V gene. CDR3 region: CASSLPGTSNEQYF. For the CDR3, the DNA is TGTGCCAGCAGTCTACCCGGGACTAGCAACGAGCAGTACTTC.

In its sample, this clone was seen a few times. The chain links TRBV4-1 to TRBJ2-5; D possibly corresponds to TRBD1 (5 bases). The CDR3 is 14 amino acids. CDR1 MGHRA and CDR2 YSYEKL come from the germline V gene. Trimming took off 4 bases at V and 2 bases at J, with 11 bases between the two ends. CDR3 sequence: CASSLQGLQETQYF. CDR3 coding DNA: TGCGCCAGCAGCCTCCAGGGTCTGCAAGAGACCCAGTACTTC.

This chain uses TRBV30 with TRBJ2-2, with D possibly matching TRBD2 (5 bases). Germline lookup yields CDR1 GTSNPN and CDR2 SVGIG (reference sequence). V was clipped by 1 base and J by 4 bases, with 10 bases between them. This CDR3 comprises 14 residues. The CDR3 coding sequence is TGTGCCTGGAGTGGAACTAGTCCCACCGGGGAGCTGTTTTTT. The encoded protein is CAWSGTSPTGELFF.

V and J are TRBV19 and TRBJ2-3; 11 bases map to TRBD2. V shed 6 bases and J 2 bases; nucleotides not matched to a gene: 7. Germline CDR1 LNHDA, CDR2 SQIVND (reference sequence). The CDR3 length is 16 residues. The CDR3 spells CASRTTSGTTTDTQYF. DNA of the CDR3: TGTGCCAGTAGAACGACTAGCGGGACAACCACAGATACGCAGTATTTT.